This entry lists 10 T cell receptor beta chains sequenced from one sample in a study of chemoradiotherapy in HPV16-positive cancers. Profiling relied on immunoSEQ multiplex PCR, and the TCRdb table lists in-frame clones only, not all of them. The sample yields 6,000 or so clones, around 80% seen once. The sample here was tumor tissue, taken from a patient who underwent chemoradiotherapy. These receptors all stem from a human donor with HPV-associated anogenital cancer.

This clone was found once. This chain connects TRBV30 to TRBJ1-5; a possible D gene is TRBD1 (6 bases). Germline V gives CDR1 GTSNPN, CDR2 SVGIG (reference sequence). The CDR3 is 15 amino acids. V lost 1 base and J lost 6, with 16 bases in between. This CDR3 is CAWSAKTGSAQPQHF. CDR3 nucleotides: TGTGCCTGGAGTGCAAAAACAGGGAGTGCTCAGCCCCAGCATTTT.

This clone was recorded a few times. The chain combines TRBV15 with TRBJ1-4; no firm D call. The V end was cut by 0 bases, the J end by 0 bases, with 8 bases between. Germline values: CDR1 LNHNV, CDR2 YYDKDF (reference sequence). This CDR3 comprises 16 residues. The CDR3 region has the DNA TGTGCCACCAGCAGAGACGAGGGTGCAACTAATGAAAAACTGTTTTTT. Translation gives CATSRDEGATNEKLFF.

This rearrangement joins TRBV6-5 to TRBJ1-2; weak D call: TRBD1 (6 bases). This CDR3 contains 13 residues. Germline CDR1 and CDR2: MNHEY and SVGAGI. V was shortened by 4 bases and J by 7 bases, with 13 bases between the two germline ends. The CDR3 bases are TGTGCCAGCAGTTTCCTCGGGGGCTCTGGCTACACCTTC. Translation: CASSFLGGSGYTF.

This sequence joins TRBV19 and TRBJ1-2; TRBD1 aligns across 7 bases. Germline assignment: CDR1 LNHDA and CDR2 SQIVND (reference sequence). V lost 1 base to trimming and J lost 3 bases; unmatched junction nucleotides: 8. CDR3 length equals 16 residues. As DNA, the CDR3 is TGTGCCAGTAGTATAGGCAGGGGGATCGTCGACTATGGCTACACCTTC. It yields the protein CASSIGRGIVDYGYTF.

This clone was counted only a few times. The chain links TRBV2 to TRBJ2-7; perhaps TRBD1 as D (5 bases). This CDR3 contains 12 residues. In germline, CDR1 is SNHLY, CDR2 FYNNEI. V was cut by 4 bases and J by 4 bases, with 8 bases left in between. The CDR3 DNA reads as TGTGCCAGCAGTGGACAGATATACGAGCAGTACTTC. It specifies CASSGQIYEQYF.

The chain couples TRBV9 to TRBJ2-2; D perhaps matches TRBD1 (5 bases). Germline V gene data show CDR1 as SGDLS and CDR2 as YYNGEE. The CDR3 length is 16 residues. The germline V and J ends were trimmed by 1 base and 1 base, with 11 bases remaining between them. CDR3 sequence reads: CASSVKGQGNTGELFF. CDR3 in DNA: TGTGCCAGCAGCGTAAAGGGGCAGGGGAACACCGGGGAGCTGTTTTTT. Full variable domain (outside the CDR3, taken from reference TRBV9 and TRBJ2-2): DSGVTQTPKHLITATGQRVTLRCSPRSGDLSVYWYQQSLDQGLQFLIQYYNGEERAKGNILERFSAQQFPDLHSELNLSSLELGDSALYFCASSVKGQGNTGELFFGEGSRLTVL.

This clone was seen a handful of times. The rearrangement joins TRBV5-4 to TRBJ2-5; D gene ambiguous. Trimming shortened V by 4 bases and J by 5 bases, and 15 bases separated the two germline ends. The CDR3 has 14 amino acids. Per germline, CDR1 SGHNT and CDR2 YYREEE (reference sequence). The CDR3 region is CASSHPTYSETQYF. The CDR3 nucleotides read TGTGCCAGCAGCCACCCTACGTACTCGGAGACCCAGTACTTC.

This sequence joins TRBV19 and TRBJ2-2; D not certain. Trimming took off 5 bases at V and 7 bases at J, with 17 bases between the two ends. This CDR3 contains 15 residues. Germline V CDR1 and CDR2: LNHDA, SQIVND (reference sequence). The CDR3 DNA sequence: TGTGCCAGTAGTCCCTTCGCGTGGTCGCGCGGGGAGCTGTTTTTT. Its translation: CASSPFAWSRGELFF.

The chain recombines TRBV6-5 with TRBJ1-1, with TRBD1 matching over 10 bases. Germline V lookup: CDR1 MNHEY, CDR2 SVGAGI. V dropped 7 bases and J dropped 6; count of bases not matched to a gene: 8. CDR3 length: 14 amino acids. The CDR3 region is CASTVDRGVAEAFF. The CDR3 DNA follows: TGTGCCAGCACCGTGGACAGGGGGGTCGCTGAAGCTTTCTTT.

CDR3 residues: CASSLDLGVGQETQYF. The CDR3 DNA follows: TGTGCCAGCAGCTTAGACCTGGGGGTAGGGCAAGAGACCCAGTACTTC. This chain links TRBV7-6 with TRBJ2-5, with D perhaps matching TRBD1 or TRBD2 (5 bases each). The CDR3 totals 16 residues. Germline V gene lookup returns CDR1 SGHVS and CDR2 FNYEAQ. Deletions cut 1 base from V and 2 bases from J, with 14 bases between.